The clone carrying this T cell receptor (beta chain) was counted a single time. Its specificity is unknown. This specimen belongs to a study of cytomegalovirus exposure and HLA in healthy donors. At the level of the study: Later, an analysis reported that the 120 or so validation repertoires had used the same platform as the approximately 600 first-cohort repertoires.

Points from the study as a whole: Overall, roughly 170 TCR beta chains were annotated as cytomegalovirus-associated. In vitro, three CMV-associated chains proved specific for CMV antigens.

Germline V CDR1 and CDR2: MNHNS, SASEGT. The trim removed 5 bases at V and 8 bases at J, leaving 7 bases unmatched. This CDR3 region has 14 residues. Donors came from a validation cohort of over a hundred subjects, distinct from the first 666-subject cohort. The data were produced by immunoSEQ multiplex PCR, yet TCRdb's version contains in-frame clones alone and is incomplete. The sample carries roughly 60,000 clones, around 92% recorded once. The sequence came from a woman aged 18 to 35 in good health and CMV-seronegative. The chain employs TRBV6-1 and TRBJ1-4; 8 nucleotides agree with TRBD1. The sequencing sample was made of PBMCs. The CDR3 DNA reads TGTGCCAGCAGTCTCCTCCGGACAGGGGAAAAACTGTTTTTT. Protein product: CASSLLRTGEKLFF.